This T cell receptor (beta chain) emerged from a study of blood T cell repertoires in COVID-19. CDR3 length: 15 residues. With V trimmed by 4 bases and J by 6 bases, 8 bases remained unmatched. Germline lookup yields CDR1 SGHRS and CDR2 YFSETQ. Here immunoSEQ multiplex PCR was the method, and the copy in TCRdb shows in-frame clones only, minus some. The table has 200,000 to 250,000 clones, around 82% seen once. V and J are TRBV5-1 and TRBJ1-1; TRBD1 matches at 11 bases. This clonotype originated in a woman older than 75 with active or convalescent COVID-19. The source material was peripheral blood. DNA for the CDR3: TGCGCCAGCAGCGAAAGGACAGGGGGCATATCTGAAGCTTTCTTT. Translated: CASSERTGGISEAFF.